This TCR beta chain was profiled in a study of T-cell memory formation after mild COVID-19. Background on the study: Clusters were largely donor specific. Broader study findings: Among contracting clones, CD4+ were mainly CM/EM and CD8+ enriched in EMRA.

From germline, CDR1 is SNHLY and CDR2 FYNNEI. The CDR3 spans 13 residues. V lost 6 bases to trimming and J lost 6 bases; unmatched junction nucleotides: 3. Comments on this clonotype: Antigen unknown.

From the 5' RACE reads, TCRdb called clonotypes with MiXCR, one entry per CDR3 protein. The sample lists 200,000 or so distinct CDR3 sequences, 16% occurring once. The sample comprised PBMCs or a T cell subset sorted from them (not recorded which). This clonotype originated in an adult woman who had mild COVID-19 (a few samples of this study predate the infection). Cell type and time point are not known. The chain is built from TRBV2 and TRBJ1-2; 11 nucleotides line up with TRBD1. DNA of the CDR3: TGTGCCAGCAGGGACAGGGGGCAGGATGGCTACACCTTC. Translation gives CASRDRGQDGYTF.